These 17 T cell receptor beta chains came from one sample sequenced in a study of tumor-infiltrating lymphocytes in primary liver carcinoma. Co-extracted RNA and DNA came from approximately 20-30 mg of unsorted bulk tissue. Production of TCR beta cDNA used roughly 500 ng total RNA together with a constant-region primer. Slightly modified ARM-PCR served as the procedure for the TCR beta libraries. These libraries came from three rounds of nested multiplex PCR. The first two PCR rounds used TRBV1-TRBV30 forward primers with a C-beta reverse primer, approximately 11 cycles each. TCRdb re-called the multiplex PCR reads with MiXCR, one entry per CDR3 protein. Of about 120,000 distinct CDR3 sequences in the sample, around 70% were seen once. Sequencing was performed on tumor-adjacent normal liver tissue. All receptors come from a woman aged 55-70 years with primary liver carcinoma and hepatitis B virus infection.

Note on this clonotype: A read error may account for a junction end that differs from germline. V is TRBV11-2 and J is TRBJ2-4, with 10 bases aligning to TRBD2. Germline CDR1 is SGHAT and CDR2 is FQNNGV. This CDR3 is built from 17 residues. The CDR3 loop reads CASSPGRLLSGREIKYF. The CDR3 DNA reads TGTGCAAGCAGCCCAGGCAGGCTACTAAGCGGGAGGGAGATTAAGTACTTC.

This sequence joins TRBV5-4 and TRBJ2-2, with D unresolved. This CDR3 is 12 amino acids long. Germline-derived CDR1 and CDR2 are SGHNT and YYREEE (reference sequence). CDR3 DNA sequence: TGTGTCGGCAGTTTGTATGCCGGGGAGCTGTTTTTT. Amino acids: CVGSLYAGELFF.

To note about this clonotype: This may arise from a read error, as a much more abundant clone is one base away. The chain has TRBV5-1 and TRBJ2-7; TRBD1 aligns across 7 bases. CDR3 length: 13 amino acids. Germline loops: CDR1 SGHRS, CDR2 YFSETQ. Here the CDR3 reads CTSSRDSIYEQYF. In nucleotides, the CDR3 is TGCACCAGCAGCCGGGACAGCATCTACGAGCAGTACTTC. Filled out from reference TRBV5-1 and TRBJ2-7, the complete variable domain reads KAGVTQTPRYLIKTRGQQVTLSCSPISGHRSVSWYQQTPGQGLQFLFEYFSETQRNKGNFPGRFSGRQFSNSRSEMNVSTLELGDSALYLCTSSRDSIYEQYFGPGTRLTVT.

As to this clonotype: The germline gene is not matched at one end of the junction; a read error may be the cause. This sequence joins TRBV4-1 and TRBJ1-2, with a tentative D call TRBD1 (6 bases). The germline gives CDR1 MGHRA, CDR2 YSYEKL. The CDR3 is made up of 16 amino acids. The DNA for the CDR3 is TGCGCCAGCAGCCTAGTAGCAAGGGGGGATAACTATGGCTACGCCTTC. It translates to CASSLVARGDNYGYAF.

Details on this clonotype: Just one base apart from a much larger clone, this may be a read error. V is TRBV6-1 and J is TRBJ2-3; D not resolved. Germline V lookup: CDR1 MNHNS, CDR2 SASEGT. The CDR3 contains 14 residues. CDR3 residues: CDSSELADTDTQYF. In DNA form, the CDR3 reads TGTGACAGCAGTGAGCTGGCGGACACAGATACGCAGTATTTT.

This chain links TRBV12-3 or TRBV12-4 with TRBJ2-2; D remains unclear. V dropped 5 bases and J dropped 3 bases, with 10 bases sitting between them. The CDR3 is made up of 14 amino acids. DNA of the CDR3: TGTGCCAGCAGTGTCGACGGACACACCGGGGAGCTGTTTTTT. Translating gives CASSVDGHTGELFF.

This clonotype showed up just once. A read error is possible here, since a much larger clone lies one base away. The V and J genes are TRBV7-9 and TRBJ2-3; TRBD2 matches at 8 bases. Germline assignment: CDR1 SEHNR and CDR2 FQNEAQ (reference sequence). The CDR3 runs 15 residues. The CDR3 here is CASAAGGRRPDAQYF. DNA for the CDR3: TGTGCCTCAGCTGCGGGCGGGAGGCGGCCAGATGCGCAGTATTTT.

This clonotype was seen at least ten times. V is TRBV6-6 and J is TRBJ1-4, with TRBD1 identical over 8 bases. The germline V gene encodes CDR1 MNHNY and CDR2 SVGAGI (reference sequence). This CDR3 comprises 14 residues. V was clipped by 6 bases and J by 8 bases; unmatched bases: 8. CDR3 in amino acids: CASRGQGQEEKLFF. CDR3 in DNA: TGTGCCAGCAGAGGACAGGGCCAGGAGGAAAAACTGTTTTTT.

Notes on this clonotype: Since a much larger clone is just one base distant, this may be a read error. V gene TRBV30 combines with J gene TRBJ1-1, with D unclear. From germline, CDR1 is GTSNPN and CDR2 SVGIG (reference sequence). This CDR3 region has 14 residues. The CDR3 reads CAWCVVASNTEAFF. In DNA form, the CDR3 reads TGTGCCTGGTGTGTAGTGGCCTCGAACACTGAAGCTTTCTTT. Full variable domain (outside the CDR3, taken from reference TRBV30 and TRBJ1-1): SQTIHQWPATLVQPVGSPLSLECTVEGTSNPNLYWYRQAAGRGLQLLFYSVGIGQISSEVPQNLSASRPQDRQFILSSKKLLLSDSGFYLCAWCVVASNTEAFFGQGTRLTVV.

On this clonotype itself: Because it lacks the conserved phenylalanine or tryptophan at the end, this CDR3 is likely a read error. The chain links TRBV11-2 to TRBJ2-3; D is unclear. Germline-derived CDR1 and CDR2 are SGHAT and FQNNGV. V lost 5 bases and J 7 bases, leaving 10 bases between the germline ends. This CDR3 is built from 12 residues. CDR3 sequence reads: CASSPLANTQYL. DNA for the CDR3: TGTGCCAGCAGCCCCTTGGCGAATACGCAGTATCTT.

This rearrangement joins TRBV28 to TRBJ1-1; the D is unclear. Germline loops: CDR1 MDHEN, CDR2 SYDVKM. The CDR3 has 11 amino acids. The CDR3 loop reads CPSSFPGEAFF. The CDR3 DNA reads TGTCCGAGCAGTTTCCCCGGCGAAGCTTTCTTT.

About this clonotype: A much bigger clone sits one base away, suggesting this may be a read error. The J gene is TRBJ1-2, the V gene TRBV28; 7 positions match TRBD1. The CDR3 has 12 amino acids. Germline V gene lookup returns CDR1 MDHEN and CDR2 SYDVKM. CDR3 region: CTSSSGGVGYTF. The CDR3 coding sequence is TGTACCAGCAGTTCAGGGGGTGTTGGCTACACCTTC.

In this sample, this clonotype turned up many times. This chain joins TRBV6-1 and TRBJ2-3, with D perhaps matching TRBD1 or TRBD2 (6 bases each). The CDR3 loop spans 13 amino acids. Germline V gives CDR1 MNHNS, CDR2 SASEGT. The V gene lost 5 bases and the J gene lost 4 bases, with 10 bases spanning the gap. The DNA for the CDR3 is TGTGCCAGCAGTCCGGGGGCGGCAGATACGCAGTATTTT. Residues: CASSPGAADTQYF.

As regards this clonotype: One end of the junction fails to match germline, which may point to a read error. V gene TRBV11-3 combines with J gene TRBJ2-1; D is possibly TRBD2 (5 bases). The CDR3 length is 13 residues. Germline V gene sequence: CDR1 SGHNT, CDR2 YENEEA. The CDR3 region has the DNA TGTACCAGCAGCGCCGGGGACTACAATGAGCAGTTCTTC. This sequence encodes CTSSAGDYNEQFF.

As for this clonotype: A clone one base away is much larger, so this may be a read error. DNA for the CDR3: TGTGCCAGCAGCGCAGGGGTGGGAACCGGGGAGCTGTTTTTT. Protein: CASSAGVGTGELFF. The gene calls are TRBV6-1 and TRBJ2-2, with D perhaps matching TRBD1 (6 bases). Between the trimmed V and J ends, which lost 6 bases and 5 bases, there was a span of 13 bases. This CDR3 region has 14 residues. The germline CDR1 and CDR2 sequences are MNHNS and SASEGT.

As to this clonotype: The junction differs from germline at one of its ends, possibly a read error. J is TRBJ1-1 and V is TRBV7-9, with 8 bases aligning to TRBD1. This CDR3 region has 14 residues. The germline V gene encodes CDR1 SEHNR and CDR2 FQNEAQ (reference sequence). The CDR3 DNA reads TGTGCAAGCAGCCTGGGGACAGGAGAGTCTGAAGCTCTCTTT. Protein sequence: CASSLGTGESEALF.

Concerning this clonotype: The germline gene is not matched at one end of the junction; a read error may be the cause. The chain has TRBV28 and TRBJ2-7; 15 bases agree with TRBD2. In germline, CDR1 is MDHEN, CDR2 SYDVKM. This CDR3 region has 17 residues. This chain's CDR3 is CAGRPTGTSGRSYEQYF. DNA for the CDR3: TGTGCCGGCAGACCCACCGGGACTAGCGGGAGGTCTTACGAGCAGTACTTC.